A selection of T cell receptor beta chains follows, all from one sample in a study of early T cells in non-severe SARS-CoV-2 infection. TCRdb itself ran the 5' RACE reads through MiXCR, one entry per CDR3 protein. The sample lists 55,000 to 80,000 distinct CDR3 sequences; about an eighth were seen once. The sequences come from whole blood, collected at baseline. The source is an adult who was a healthcare worker with PCR-confirmed SARS-CoV-2 infection or an uninfected control (not recorded which). Both conserved end residues are part of each CDR3. D genes are given only for firm matches. Some rows mark clone size as missing; the rest say once, few, many or name a class of expanded clone.

cdr3_nt: TGCAGTGCTAGGCAGGACAGTTCAAATCAGCCCCAGCATTTT
cdr3_aa: CSARQDSSNQPQHF
v_call: TRBV20-1
j_call: TRBJ1-5
clone_size: many
d_call: .

cdr3_nt: TGTGCCAGCAGTGAAGGAAGACTGTACCAAGAGACCCAGTACTTC
cdr3_aa: CASSEGRLYQETQYF
v_call: TRBV6-1
j_call: TRBJ2-5
clone_size: .
d_call: .

cdr3_nt: TGTGCCAGCTCTCCGCGGACAGGAAGCATGAACACTGAAGCTTTCTTT
cdr3_aa: CASSPRTGSMNTEAFF
v_call: TRBV18
j_call: TRBJ1-1
clone_size: few
d_call: TRBD1

cdr3_nt: TGTGCCAGCAGCTTAGCGGGAGTAGCGGGAGGCCTGAAGATTTACGAGCAGTACTTC
cdr3_aa: CASSLAGVAGGLKIYEQYF
v_call: TRBV7-8
j_call: TRBJ2-7
clone_size: many
d_call: TRBD2

cdr3_nt: TGTGCCAGCAGTTTCGGGAGTAATAGCCAAGAGACCCAGTACTTC
cdr3_aa: CASSFGSNSQETQYF
v_call: TRBV28
j_call: TRBJ2-5
clone_size: many
d_call: .

cdr3_nt: TGTGCCAGCAGTGGGCTAGCGGGGGGGCAAGGCGCAGATACGCAGTATTTT
cdr3_aa: CASSGLAGGQGADTQYF
v_call: TRBV2
j_call: TRBJ2-3
clone_size: many
d_call: TRBD2

cdr3_nt: TGTGCCAGCAGCCGGGGACAGGGTGAGACAGATACGCAGTGTTTT
cdr3_aa: CASSRGQGETDTQCF
v_call: TRBV7-8
j_call: TRBJ2-3
clone_size: .
d_call: TRBD1

cdr3_nt: TGTGCCAGCAATAACAGGAATCTTGAAGCTTTCTTT
cdr3_aa: CASNNRNLEAFF
v_call: TRBV6-8
j_call: TRBJ1-1
clone_size: .
d_call: .

cdr3_nt: TGTGCCAGCAGTGTTGGGGGCAATCAGCCCCAGCATTTT
cdr3_aa: CASSVGGNQPQHF
v_call: TRBV27
j_call: TRBJ1-5
clone_size: .
d_call: .

cdr3_nt: TGTGCCAGCAGCGCATTCCTCTACGAGCAGTACTTC
cdr3_aa: CASSAFLYEQYF
v_call: TRBV11-2
j_call: TRBJ2-7
clone_size: .
d_call: .

cdr3_nt: TGTGCCAGTCGGACCGACACCTACGAGCAGTACTTC
cdr3_aa: CASRTDTYEQYF
v_call: TRBV7-2
j_call: TRBJ2-7
clone_size: .
d_call: .

cdr3_nt: TGTGCCAGACCAGAGGAGGCGGAAAGCCCCTACGAGCAGTACTTC
cdr3_aa: CARPEEAESPYEQYF
v_call: TRBV6-4
j_call: TRBJ2-7
clone_size: few
d_call: .

cdr3_nt: TGTGCCAGCAGCTTGGAGCCTCTAGCGGGCTCCTACAATGAGCAGTTCTTC
cdr3_aa: CASSLEPLAGSYNEQFF
v_call: TRBV11-3
j_call: TRBJ2-1
clone_size: few
d_call: TRBD2

cdr3_nt: TGTGCCAGCAGCTATCCGGGCTTACCGAACACTGAAGCTTTCTTT
cdr3_aa: CASSYPGLPNTEAFF
v_call: TRBV13
j_call: TRBJ1-1
clone_size: many
d_call: .

cdr3_nt: TGTGCCAGCAGCGTAGGAACGGATACGCAGTATTTT
cdr3_aa: CASSVGTDTQYF
v_call: TRBV9
j_call: TRBJ2-3
clone_size: .
d_call: .

cdr3_nt: TGCAGCGCCGGGGGAGATACGTACCAAGAGACCCAGTACTTC
cdr3_aa: CSAGGDTYQETQYF
v_call: TRBV29-1
j_call: TRBJ2-5
clone_size: few
d_call: .

cdr3_nt: TGTGCCAGCAGACAGAACACTGAAGCTTTCTTT
cdr3_aa: CASRQNTEAFF
v_call: TRBV6-5
j_call: TRBJ1-1
clone_size: many
d_call: .

cdr3_nt: TGTGCCAGCAGTGAACCAACTAGTCGCGACGAGCAGTACTTC
cdr3_aa: CASSEPTSRDEQYF
v_call: TRBV25-1
j_call: TRBJ2-7
clone_size: many
d_call: .

cdr3_nt: TGTGCCAGCAGCTTTACTAGGGACTACGAGCAGTACTTC
cdr3_aa: CASSFTRDYEQYF
v_call: TRBV7-2
j_call: TRBJ2-7
clone_size: .
d_call: .

cdr3_nt: TGTGCCAGCAGCTTTCAGCCTTACGAGCAGTACTTC
cdr3_aa: CASSFQPYEQYF
v_call: TRBV7-9
j_call: TRBJ2-7
clone_size: .
d_call: .

cdr3_nt: TGCGCCAGCAGCCCCCGACAGGGGTCCCGGGAGACCCAGTACTTC
cdr3_aa: CASSPRQGSRETQYF
v_call: TRBV5-1
j_call: TRBJ2-5
clone_size: .
d_call: TRBD1

cdr3_nt: TGTGCCAGCTCACCAACGGGGACTAGCGGGAGTTTGTACTTC
cdr3_aa: CASSPTGTSGSLYF
v_call: TRBV18
j_call: TRBJ2-7
clone_size: few
d_call: TRBD2

cdr3_nt: TGCGCCAGCAGCTTTACTAGCGGGTCAACCAATGAGCAGTTCTTC
cdr3_aa: CASSFTSGSTNEQFF
v_call: TRBV5-1
j_call: TRBJ2-1
clone_size: many
d_call: TRBD2

cdr3_nt: TGCAGTGCTACCAGGACAGCCACAGATACGCAGTATTTT
cdr3_aa: CSATRTATDTQYF
v_call: TRBV20-1
j_call: TRBJ2-3
clone_size: .
d_call: .

cdr3_nt: TGTGCCAGCAGCCCCCGACAGATCTCCTATAATTCACCCCTCCACTTT
cdr3_aa: CASSPRQISYNSPLHF
v_call: TRBV11-2
j_call: TRBJ1-6
clone_size: .
d_call: .

cdr3_nt: TGTGCCAGCAGTGACCGAGACTACACCGGGGAGCTGTTTTTT
cdr3_aa: CASSDRDYTGELFF
v_call: TRBV6-4
j_call: TRBJ2-2
clone_size: many
d_call: .

cdr3_nt: TGTGCCAGCAGTGCGAAGACGACAAACCAAGAGACCCAGTACTTC
cdr3_aa: CASSAKTTNQETQYF
v_call: TRBV25-1
j_call: TRBJ2-5
clone_size: few
d_call: .

cdr3_nt: TGCAGCGTTCAAGCTGTAAGCGGGAGGAACGGGGATACGCAGTATTTT
cdr3_aa: CSVQAVSGRNGDTQYF
v_call: TRBV29-1
j_call: TRBJ2-3
clone_size: few
d_call: TRBD2

cdr3_nt: TGCGCCAGCAGCGTGGACACGACGCAAGAGACCCAGTACTTC
cdr3_aa: CASSVDTTQETQYF
v_call: TRBV5-1
j_call: TRBJ2-5
clone_size: .
d_call: .

cdr3_nt: TGTGCCTGGGACAGGGGATGGGGTGGCAATCAGCCCCAGCATTTT
cdr3_aa: CAWDRGWGGNQPQHF
v_call: TRBV30
j_call: TRBJ1-5
clone_size: .
d_call: TRBD1

cdr3_nt: TGCAGTGGAAGCGGGACAGGGGTTCCCACAGATACGCAGTATTTT
cdr3_aa: CSGSGTGVPTDTQYF
v_call: TRBV29-1
j_call: TRBJ2-3
clone_size: .
d_call: TRBD1

cdr3_nt: TGCAGTGCTAGAGTTCCAGCGGGAGTGCAAGAGACCCAGTACTTC
cdr3_aa: CSARVPAGVQETQYF
v_call: TRBV20-1
j_call: TRBJ2-5
clone_size: many
d_call: TRBD2

cdr3_nt: TGTGCCAGCAGCGACCGGACTAGCGGAGCTGGAGAGACCCAGTACTTC
cdr3_aa: CASSDRTSGAGETQYF
v_call: TRBV11-2
j_call: TRBJ2-5
clone_size: .
d_call: TRBD2

cdr3_nt: TGTGCCAGCAGCCAAGACCCAGCAGGGGTTGCACCCCTCCACTTT
cdr3_aa: CASSQDPAGVAPLHF
v_call: TRBV14
j_call: TRBJ1-6
clone_size: many
d_call: .

cdr3_nt: TGCGCCAGCAGCATCGAAGGGGGCGCCAAAAACATTCAGTACTTC
cdr3_aa: CASSIEGGAKNIQYF
v_call: TRBV5-1
j_call: TRBJ2-4
clone_size: many
d_call: TRBD1

cdr3_nt: TGTGCCAGCAGTCACGGGACCCCACAGGCCTACGAGCAGTACTTC
cdr3_aa: CASSHGTPQAYEQYF
v_call: TRBV6-2/TRBV6-3
j_call: TRBJ2-7
clone_size: .
d_call: .

cdr3_nt: TGCGCCAGCAGCTTGGGTCAGGGGCCCGGGGAGCTGTTTTTT
cdr3_aa: CASSLGQGPGELFF
v_call: TRBV5-1
j_call: TRBJ2-2
clone_size: few
d_call: .

cdr3_nt: TGCGCCAGCAGCCAAGATCACAGCTCTGGGGCCAACGTCCTGACTTTC
cdr3_aa: CASSQDHSSGANVLTF
v_call: TRBV4-3
j_call: TRBJ2-6
clone_size: .
d_call: .

cdr3_nt: TGTGCCAGCAGCTCTGGAGTTCTAGGGGCCCAAGAGACCCAGTACTTC
cdr3_aa: CASSSGVLGAQETQYF
v_call: TRBV11-2
j_call: TRBJ2-5
clone_size: few
d_call: .

cdr3_nt: TGTGCCAGCAGCTTAGCTAGCGGGAGCCATGAGCAGTTCTTC
cdr3_aa: CASSLASGSHEQFF
v_call: TRBV7-9
j_call: TRBJ2-1
clone_size: few
d_call: TRBD2

cdr3_nt: TGCGCCAGCAGCTGGCTGGGGCACATGAACACTGAAGCTTTCTTT
cdr3_aa: CASSWLGHMNTEAFF
v_call: TRBV5-1
j_call: TRBJ1-1
clone_size: many
d_call: .

cdr3_nt: TGTGCCAGCTCACCACTGACGGGAGACCTTTACAATGAGCAGTTCTTC
cdr3_aa: CASSPLTGDLYNEQFF
v_call: TRBV18
j_call: TRBJ2-1
clone_size: medium-sized
d_call: .

cdr3_nt: TGTGCCAGTAGTCCCATTGGCCTCTCTGGGGCCAACGTCCTGACTTTC
cdr3_aa: CASSPIGLSGANVLTF
v_call: TRBV19
j_call: TRBJ2-6
clone_size: .
d_call: .

cdr3_nt: TGTGCCAGCAGTGCCTTCTCCTACGAGCAGTACTTC
cdr3_aa: CASSAFSYEQYF
v_call: TRBV6-2/TRBV6-3
j_call: TRBJ2-7
clone_size: .
d_call: .

cdr3_nt: .
cdr3_aa: CASSGPPSGRADGTPGSCFF
v_call: TRBV6-5
j_call: TRBJ2-2
clone_size: .
d_call: .

cdr3_nt: TGTGCCAGCAGCTTAGCCCCGGTCCAAGAGACCCAGTACTTC
cdr3_aa: CASSLAPVQETQYF
v_call: TRBV11-2
j_call: TRBJ2-5
clone_size: many
d_call: .

cdr3_nt: TGTGCCAGCAGCTTAGCGATCGCCCTACCCTACACGGATACGCAGTATTTT
cdr3_aa: CASSLAIALPYTDTQYF
v_call: TRBV7-9
j_call: TRBJ2-3
clone_size: many
d_call: .

cdr3_nt: TGTGCCAGTGGGGCAGGTTACAATGAGCAGTTCTTC
cdr3_aa: CASGAGYNEQFF
v_call: TRBV12-3/TRBV12-4
j_call: TRBJ2-1
clone_size: many
d_call: .

cdr3_nt: TGTGCCACCAGTGATCCCCAGCGGTTCCAGGAGACCCAGTACTTC
cdr3_aa: CATSDPQRFQETQYF
v_call: TRBV24-1
j_call: TRBJ2-5
clone_size: many
d_call: .

cdr3_nt: TGTGCCAGCAGCAAAGATGCGGGGGCCACAGATACGCAGTATTTT
cdr3_aa: CASSKDAGATDTQYF
v_call: TRBV21-1
j_call: TRBJ2-3
clone_size: few
d_call: .

cdr3_nt: TGTGCCAGCAGAGAGGACGGATCGCCCCAAGAGACCCAGTACTTC
cdr3_aa: CASREDGSPQETQYF
v_call: TRBV12-3/TRBV12-4
j_call: TRBJ2-5
clone_size: .
d_call: .

cdr3_nt: TGTGCCAGCAGCCGGATAGGGACTAGCGGGCACGCGAACACCGGGGAGCTGTTTTTT
cdr3_aa: CASSRIGTSGHANTGELFF
v_call: TRBV5-5
j_call: TRBJ2-2
clone_size: few
d_call: TRBD2

cdr3_nt: TGTGCCAGCAGCTTAGGAATGAACACTGAAGCTTTCTTT
cdr3_aa: CASSLGMNTEAFF
v_call: TRBV7-9
j_call: TRBJ1-1
clone_size: many
d_call: .

cdr3_nt: TGCAGCGCACAAATTGGACAGGGAAGGGATACGCAGTATTTT
cdr3_aa: CSAQIGQGRDTQYF
v_call: TRBV29-1
j_call: TRBJ2-3
clone_size: .
d_call: TRBD1